The 9 T cell receptor beta chains in this list originate from one sample, sequenced in a study of cytomegalovirus exposure and HLA in healthy donors. The PCR ran on 60 Vbeta and 13 Jbeta primers. TCRdb keeps only in-frame clones here, not all; method: immunoSEQ multiplex PCR. The table shows about 170,000 clones, with roughly 72% occurring only once. Sequenced input: PBMCs. The receptor source for this set is a man aged 40-49 years in good health and CMV-seropositive.

The J gene is TRBJ2-5, the V gene TRBV6-1; D is unclear. The germline CDR1 and CDR2 sequences are MNHNS and SASEGT. The V end was cut by 7 bases, the J end by 1 base, with 13 bases between. This CDR3 is built from 14 residues. The CDR3 region is CASTPMVGQETQYF. CDR3 DNA sequence: TGTGCCAGCACCCCCATGGTCGGCCAAGAGACCCAGTACTTC.

V gene TRBV6-1 combines with J gene TRBJ1-2; D is unclear. The CDR3 spans 11 residues. The germline V and J ends were trimmed by 8 bases and 2 bases, with 6 bases remaining between them. Germline V CDR1 and CDR2: MNHNS, SASEGT. This CDR3 is CASEENYGYTF. Here the CDR3 DNA reads TGTGCCAGCGAGGAGAACTATGGCTACACCTTC.

This clone occurred a few times. The CDR3: CASGGGNTEAFF. The DNA of the CDR3 is TGTGCCAGCGGGGGGGGAAACACTGAAGCTTTCTTT. The genes are TRBV6-6 and TRBJ1-1, with D maybe TRBD1 (5 bases). The CDR3 runs 12 residues. The V gene's germline CDR1 is MNHNY and CDR2 SVGAGI (reference sequence). Between the trimmed V and J ends, which lost 8 bases and 2 bases, there was a span of 9 bases.

The CDR3 DNA sequence: TGTGCCAGCAGTTACAACGGACAGGGGAACACTGAAGCTTTCTTT. Translation gives CASSYNGQGNTEAFF. The J gene is TRBJ1-1, the V gene TRBV6-5, with TRBD1 identical over 8 bases. Germline lookup yields CDR1 MNHEY and CDR2 SVGAGI. The CDR3 is 15 amino acids. J was trimmed by 1 base and V by 2 bases; bases with no gene match: 3.

This clone occurred a few times. The rearrangement uses TRBV6-5 and TRBJ1-2; D not resolved. Deletions cut 5 bases from V and 2 bases from J, with 9 bases between. The CDR3 sequence is 13 residues long. From germline, CDR1 is MNHEY and CDR2 SVGAGI. The CDR3 here is CASSIDGNYGYTF. The CDR3 DNA follows: TGTGCCAGCAGTATCGACGGGAACTATGGCTACACCTTC.

The CDR3 protein is CACWPGQLSYEQYF. The DNA for the CDR3 is TGTGCCTGTTGGCCGGGACAGCTCTCCTACGAGCAGTACTTC. The gene calls are TRBV30 and TRBJ2-7, with TRBD1 matching 7 bases. The germline V gene encodes CDR1 GTSNPN and CDR2 SVGIG (reference sequence). V lost 6 bases and J lost 0; bases outside the gene matches: 8. The CDR3 consists of 14 residues.

This clone was recorded a few times. The chain uses TRBV30 and TRBJ2-7; D may be TRBD2 (6 bases). In germline, CDR1 is GTSNPN, CDR2 SVGIG (reference sequence). Trimming pared 5 bases from V and 6 bases from J, leaving 17 bases between. This CDR3 comprises 13 residues. The CDR3, as DNA: TGTGCCTGGTCACTAGCCCGCTGGTCCGAGCAGTACTTC. It specifies CAWSLARWSEQYF.

The V gene is TRBV7-2, the J gene TRBJ1-2; TRBD1 agrees at 7 bases. V lost 6 bases and J lost 4; bases outside the gene matches: 8. Germline assignment: CDR1 SGHTA and CDR2 FQGNSA. The CDR3 length is 14 residues. CDR3: CASSSYGTAYGYTF. The CDR3 DNA reads TGTGCCAGCAGTTCGTACGGGACAGCCTATGGCTACACCTTC. Filled out from reference TRBV7-2 and TRBJ1-2, the complete variable domain reads GAGVSQSPSNKVTEKGKDVELRCDPISGHTALYWYRQSLGQGLEFLIYFQGNSAPDKSGLPSDRFSAERTGGSVSTLTIQRTQQEDSAVYLCASSSYGTAYGYTFGSGTRLTVV.

The rearrangement joins TRBV19 to TRBJ2-5; 9 nucleotides align to TRBD1. Germline CDR1 and CDR2: LNHDA and SQIVND (reference sequence). The V gene end was trimmed by 3 bases and the J gene end by 2 bases; junction bases not matched to a gene: 7. The CDR3 covers 16 residues. CDR3 nucleotide sequence: TGTGCCAGTAGTATTCTTGGACAGGGGAGTCAAGAGACCCAGTACTTC. This encodes CASSILGQGSQETQYF.